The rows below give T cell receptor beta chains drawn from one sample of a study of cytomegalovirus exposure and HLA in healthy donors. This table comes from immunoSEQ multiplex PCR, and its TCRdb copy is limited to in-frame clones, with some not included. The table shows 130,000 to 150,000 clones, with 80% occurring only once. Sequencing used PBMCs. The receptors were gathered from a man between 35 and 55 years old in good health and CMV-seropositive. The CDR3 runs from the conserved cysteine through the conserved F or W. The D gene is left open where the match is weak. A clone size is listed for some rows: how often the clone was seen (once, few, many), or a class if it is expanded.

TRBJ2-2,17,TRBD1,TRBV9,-,TGTGCCAGCAGCGATGAGACAGGGGGCATAAACACCGGGGAGCTGTTTTTT,CASSDETGGINTGELFF
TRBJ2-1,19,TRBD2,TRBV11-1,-,TGTGCCAGCAGCTTATTCCCTCCTGCTGGGGGACTAGCGGGAGATGAGCAGTTCTTC,CASSLFPPAGGLAGDEQFF
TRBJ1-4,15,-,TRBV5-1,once,TGCGCCAGCAGCTTGGGCGGACAGCGCCGCGGGAAACTGTTTTTT,CASSLGGQRRGKLFF
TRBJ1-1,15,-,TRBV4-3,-,TGCGCCAGCAGCCAAGATTGGGGAGGGGACACTGAAGCTTTCTTT,CASSQDWGGDTEAFF
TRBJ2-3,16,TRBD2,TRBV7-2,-,TGTGCCAGCAGTCCCCTACTAGCGGGAGTGACAGATACGCAGTATTTT,CASSPLLAGVTDTQYF
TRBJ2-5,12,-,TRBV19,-,TGTGCCAGTCTGGACAAACACGAGACCCAGTACTTC,CASLDKHETQYF
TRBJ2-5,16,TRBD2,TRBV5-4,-,TGTGCCAGCAGCCTCGGACTAGCGGGACCGAGGGAGACCCAGTACTTC,CASSLGLAGPRETQYF
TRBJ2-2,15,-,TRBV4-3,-,TGCGCCAGCAGCCAAGTTCCCCTGGGGCCCGGGGAGCTGTTTTTT,CASSQVPLGPGELFF
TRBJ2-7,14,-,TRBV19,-,TGTGCCAGTAGCCTAGGACTGGGGTCCTACGAGCAGTACTTC,CASSLGLGSYEQYF
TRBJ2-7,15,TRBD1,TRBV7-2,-,TGTGCCAGCAGCCGTCAGGGGGAAAGCTCCTACGAGCAGTACTTC,CASSRQGESSYEQYF
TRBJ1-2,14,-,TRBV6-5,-,TGTGCCAGCAGTTATGACTCATCGAACTATGGCTACACCTTC,CASSYDSSNYGYTF
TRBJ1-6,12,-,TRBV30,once,TGTGCCTGGACTCCGGGGGATTCACCCCTCCACTTT,CAWTPGDSPLHF
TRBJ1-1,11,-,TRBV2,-,TGTGCCAGCAGGATGAGTCCTGAAGCTTTCTTT,CASRMSPEAFF
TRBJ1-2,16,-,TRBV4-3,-,TGCGCCAGCAGCCCCCAGGCGAGGGATTCCAACTATGGCTACACCTTC,CASSPQARDSNYGYTF
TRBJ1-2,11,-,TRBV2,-,TGTGCCAGCAGTGACCTTTATGGCTACACCTTC,CASSDLYGYTF
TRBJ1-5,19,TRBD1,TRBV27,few,TGTGCCAGTAAAGTGGGCGGGACAGGGGCGGAAATAAGCAATCAGCCCCAGCATTTT,CASKVGGTGAEISNQPQHF
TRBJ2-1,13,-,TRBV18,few,TGTGCCAGCTCACGGGGAATAGGGGATGAGCAGTTCTTC,CASSRGIGDEQFF
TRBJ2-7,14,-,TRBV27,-,TGTGCCAGGGCGCTTGGGCCTACAATCGGAGAGCAGTACTTC,CARALGPTIGEQYF
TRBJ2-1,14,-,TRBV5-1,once,TGCGCCAGCAGCTTGGTAGTTGGAGCCAATGAGCAGTTCTTC,CASSLVVGANEQFF
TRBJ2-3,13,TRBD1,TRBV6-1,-,TGTGCCAGCAAGGCAGGGGGCTGGAGTACGCAGTATTTT,CASKAGGWSTQYF
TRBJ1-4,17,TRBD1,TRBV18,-,TGTGCCAGCTCACCACCGCGGCAGGGGGCGATTGGTGAAAAACTGTTTTTT,CASSPPRQGAIGEKLFF
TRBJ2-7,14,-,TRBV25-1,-,TGTGCCAGCAGTGAAGCCCAGGGGAACTACGAGCAGTACTTC,CASSEAQGNYEQYF
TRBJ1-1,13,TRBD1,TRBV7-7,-,TGTGCTAGCAGCTTCCGACAGGGAACTGAAGCTTTCTTT,CASSFRQGTEAFF
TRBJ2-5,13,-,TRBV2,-,TGTGCCAGCCGAAAAGAGCTCCAAGAGACCCAGTACTTC,CASRKELQETQYF
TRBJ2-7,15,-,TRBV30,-,TGTGCCTGGAGTGTACTTGGAGGGTTGGTGTACGAGCAGTACTTC,CAWSVLGGLVYEQYF
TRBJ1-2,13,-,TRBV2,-,TGTGCCAGCAGCGTGGACTGGCGCTATGGCTACACCTTC,CASSVDWRYGYTF
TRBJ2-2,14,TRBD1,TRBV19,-,TGTGCCAGTATGGGACAGGGACTCACCGGGGAGCTGTTTTTT,CASMGQGLTGELFF
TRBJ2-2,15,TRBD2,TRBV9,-,TGTGCCAGCAGCGTACTAGCGGGAGGGCTCGGGGAGCTGTTTTTT,CASSVLAGGLGELFF
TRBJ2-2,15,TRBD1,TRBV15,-,TGTGCCACCAGCAGAAGACAGGGCGGCACCGGGGAGCTGTTTTTT,CATSRRQGGTGELFF
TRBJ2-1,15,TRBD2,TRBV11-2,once,TGTGCCAGCAGTTTTAGCGGGGGGACCTACAATGAGCAGTTCTTC,CASSFSGGTYNEQFF
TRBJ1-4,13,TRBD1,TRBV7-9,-,TGTGCCAGCAGCCCGGGACAGTATGAAAAACTGTTTTTT,CASSPGQYEKLFF
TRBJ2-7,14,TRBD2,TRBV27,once,TGTGCCAGCAGTCCCGGACTAGAGCCCTACGAGCAGTACTTC,CASSPGLEPYEQYF
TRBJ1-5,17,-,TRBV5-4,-,TGTGCCAGCAGCTTGGTAAGGGGGGGCTCTAGCAATCAGCCCCGGCATTTT,CASSLVRGGSSNQPRHF
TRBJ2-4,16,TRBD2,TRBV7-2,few,TGTGCCAGCAGCTTAGTGACTAGCGGGAGTAAAAACATTCAGTACTTC,CASSLVTSGSKNIQYF
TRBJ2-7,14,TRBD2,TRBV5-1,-,TGCGCCAGCAGCTTGTCGAGCGGGAGAGGCGAGCAGTACTTC,CASSLSSGRGEQYF
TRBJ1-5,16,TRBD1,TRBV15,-,TGTGCCACCAGCAGGAGTGGACAGGGAGGGCGACAGCCCCAGCATTTT,CATSRSGQGGRQPQHF
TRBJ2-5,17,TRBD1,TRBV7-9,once,TGTGCCAGCAGCCCCCAACCCGTCGGGACAGGGAAAGAGACCCAGTACTTC,CASSPQPVGTGKETQYF
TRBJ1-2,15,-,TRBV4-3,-,TGCGCCAGCAGCCAAGATACAGGGCTCGAGAGTGGCTACACCTTC,CASSQDTGLESGYTF
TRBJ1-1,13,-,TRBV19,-,TGTGCCAGTACCAAAGGGGTGAACACTGAAGCTTTCTTT,CASTKGVNTEAFF
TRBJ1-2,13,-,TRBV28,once,TGTGCCAGCAGCCCGGACAGATTCTATGGCTACACCTTC,CASSPDRFYGYTF
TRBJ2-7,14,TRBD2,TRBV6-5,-,TGTGCCAGCAGTCGACTAGCGGGAAACTACGAGCAGTACTTC,CASSRLAGNYEQYF
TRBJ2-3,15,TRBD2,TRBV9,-,TGTGCCAGCAGCGTTGGGCTAGCGGACACAGATACGCAGTATTTT,CASSVGLADTDTQYF
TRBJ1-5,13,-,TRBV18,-,TGTGCCAGCTCACCAACAGAAAATCAGCCCCAGCATTTT,CASSPTENQPQHF
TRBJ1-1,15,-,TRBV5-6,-,TGTGCCAGCAGCCCAAAAGGGGGAGCTAACACTGAAGCTTTCTTT,CASSPKGGANTEAFF
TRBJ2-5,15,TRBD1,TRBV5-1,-,TGCGCCACCTCACCGGGACAGGGTATCTCGGAGACCCAGTACTTC,CATSPGQGISETQYF
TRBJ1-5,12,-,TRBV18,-,TGTGCCAGCTCACCAACAGGGTTGCCCCAGCATTTT,CASSPTGLPQHF
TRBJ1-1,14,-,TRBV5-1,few,TGCGCCAGCAGCCCTGGGAGGGTGCCCACTGAAGCTTTCTTT,CASSPGRVPTEAFF
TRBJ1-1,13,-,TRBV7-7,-,TGTGCTAGCAGCACCGACACAGGCACTGAAGCTTTCTTT,CASSTDTGTEAFF
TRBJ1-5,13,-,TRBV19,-,TGTGCCAGTAGCCCGGGAACAAGACAGCCCCAGCATTTT,CASSPGTRQPQHF
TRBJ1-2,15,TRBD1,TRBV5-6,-,TGTGCCAGCAGCCTCCGACAGGGGGCGAACTATGGCTACACCTTC,CASSLRQGANYGYTF
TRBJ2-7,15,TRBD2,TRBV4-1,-,TGCGCCAGCAGCCAAGGGGCGGGAGGGTACTACGAGCAGTACTTC,CASSQGAGGYYEQYF
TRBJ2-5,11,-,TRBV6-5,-,TGTGCCAGCAGTTCCCCCGGTAATGAGTACTTC,CASSSPGNEYF
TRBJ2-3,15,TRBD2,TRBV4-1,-,TGCGCCAGCAGTCTAGCGGGGGCTAGCACAGATACGCAGTATTTT,CASSLAGASTDTQYF
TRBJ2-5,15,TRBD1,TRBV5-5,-,TGTGCCAGCAGCCTTACAGGGGCCGGGTCTGAGACCCAGTACTTC,CASSLTGAGSETQYF
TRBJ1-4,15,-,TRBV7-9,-,TGTGCCAGCAGCTTAGGAGCCCTATCTAATGAAAAACTGTTTTTT,CASSLGALSNEKLFF